The text below deals with one T cell receptor beta chain. This entry comes from a study of control samples from healthy donors and cancer patients. The germline V and J ends were trimmed by 5 bases and 1 base, with 10 bases remaining between them. The CDR3 totals 14 residues. CDR1 and CDR2 (germline): KGHDR, SFDVKD. This table comes from immunoSEQ multiplex PCR, and its TCRdb copy is limited to in-frame clones, with some not included. The sample carries around 84,000 clones, 90% to 95% recorded once. The sample consisted of blood. The chain joins TRBV24-1 to TRBJ1-1, with unresolved D. The TCR originated in a man younger than 45 in good health. CDR3: CATSASGPNTEAFF. The CDR3 DNA reads as TGTGCCACCAGTGCCTCGGGCCCGAACACTGAAGCTTTCTTT.